The 22 T cell receptor beta chains in this list originate from one sample, sequenced in a study of T-cell memory formation after mild COVID-19. Using its own MiXCR run on the 5' RACE reads, TCRdb lists one record per CDR3 protein. The sample lists 280,000 or so distinct CDR3 sequences, approximately 7.6% occurring once. Sequencing used PBMCs or a T cell subset sorted from them (not recorded which). Every receptor here comes from a man in his late teens or twenties who had mild COVID-19 (a few samples of this study predate the infection). Cell type and time point are not known.

This clonotype showed up many times. The V and J genes are TRBV7-2 and TRBJ1-5; D is possibly TRBD1 (6 bases). V shed 6 bases and J shed 2 bases, with 14 bases lying between them. The CDR3 consists of 15 residues. In germline, CDR1 is SGHTA, CDR2 FQGNSA. The CDR3 region has the DNA TGTGCCAGCAGTTCCCAGGGGAGAGGCAATCAGCCCCAGCATTTT. Translating gives CASSSQGRGNQPQHF.

This rearrangement joins TRBV10-3 to TRBJ2-3; D may correspond to TRBD1 or TRBD2 (5 bases each). The CDR3 contains 15 residues. In germline, CDR1 is ENHRY, CDR2 SYGVKD. V was cut by 3 bases and J by 5 bases, with 15 bases left in between. The CDR3 reads CAISDPGDPEDTQYF. The CDR3, as DNA: TGTGCCATCAGTGACCCCGGGGACCCGGAAGATACGCAGTATTTT.

This clonotype appeared many times. The rearrangement links TRBV6-5 to TRBJ2-1; D gene ambiguous. CDR3 length: 14 amino acids. The germline V gene encodes CDR1 MNHEY and CDR2 SVGAGI. V was pared by 5 bases and J by 4 bases, with 12 bases between. Here the CDR3 reads CASSDGTGYNEQFF. CDR3 nucleotides: TGTGCCAGCAGTGACGGAACCGGGTACAATGAGCAGTTCTTC.

This clonotype showed up just a few times. The chain couples TRBV7-9 to TRBJ2-7; D is perhaps TRBD1 (5 bases). Germline V gives CDR1 SEHNR, CDR2 FQNEAQ (reference sequence). This CDR3 comprises 16 residues. V lost 0 bases and J lost 3, with 15 bases in between. CDR3 in DNA: TGTGCCAGCAGCTTAGCGCCGGCGTCAGGGCACTACGAGCAGTACGTC. Translating gives CASSLAPASGHYEQYV.

This clonotype was seen a few times. The J gene is TRBJ2-1, the V gene TRBV20-1, with D maybe TRBD2 (5 bases). Looked up from germline, CDR1 is DFQATT and CDR2 is SNEGSKA (reference sequence). Between the trimmed V and J ends, which lost 3 bases and 4 bases, there was a span of 13 bases. CDR3 length equals 14 residues. The CDR3 loop is CSARGLGVYNEQFF. CDR3 nucleotides: TGCAGTGCTAGGGGGTTGGGAGTTTACAATGAGCAGTTCTTC.

The chain carries TRBV20-1 and TRBJ1-6; D is ambiguous. Germline CDR1 reads DFQATT; CDR2 reads SNEGSKA (reference sequence). CDR3 length: 16 residues. Trimming pared 0 bases from V and 7 bases from J, leaving 16 bases between. The CDR3 sequence: CSARDEGRVQNSPLHF. The CDR3 DNA reads TGCAGTGCTAGAGATGAGGGAAGGGTCCAGAATTCACCCCTCCACTTT.

This clonotype was counted ten times or more. The chain carries TRBV24-1 and TRBJ2-3, with D uncertain. V lost 3 bases to trimming and J lost 2 bases, with 8 bases between them. The germline gives CDR1 KGHDR, CDR2 SFDVKD. The length of the CDR3 is 14 residues. CDR3 residues: CATSDSASTDTQYF. The CDR3 coding sequence is TGTGCCACCAGTGATAGCGCCTCCACAGATACGCAGTATTTT.

The chain joins TRBV11-2 to TRBJ2-7, with D possibly matching TRBD2 (5 bases). CDR3 length equals 15 residues. Germline CDR1 is SGHAT and CDR2 is FQNNGV. Trimming left V 1 base short and J 2 bases short, with 12 bases between. The CDR3 DNA follows: TGTGCCAGCAGCTTAGGTTCGGGGAATGCCTACGAGCAGTACTTC. Its translation is CASSLGSGNAYEQYF.

This clonotype was seen ten or more times. The J gene is TRBJ2-7, the V gene TRBV6-1, with 8 bases lining up with TRBD1. V lost 3 bases to trimming and J lost 6 bases; unmatched junction nucleotides: 1. Germline loops: CDR1 MNHNS, CDR2 SASEGT. The CDR3 totals 12 residues. The CDR3 bases are TGTGCCAGCAGTGAGACAGGGGTCGAGCAGTACTTC. This gives the protein CASSETGVEQYF.

The sample holds many counts of this clonotype. The chain combines TRBV7-6 with TRBJ2-7; perhaps D is TRBD1 or TRBD2 (5 bases each). Germline CDR1 and CDR2: SGHVS and FNYEAQ. The CDR3 has 13 amino acids. Trimming took 4 bases from V and 7 from J, leaving 14 bases between them. The CDR3 protein is CASSSGPPREQYF. The CDR3 DNA is TGTGCCAGCAGCTCGGGGCCCCCAAGGGAGCAGTACTTC.

This clonotype was seen a handful of times. The chain is built from TRBV6-1 and TRBJ1-2; TRBD1 is a possible D gene (5 bases). From germline, CDR1 is MNHNS and CDR2 SASEGT. The CDR3 is 12 residues long. V was cut by 7 bases and J by 7 bases, with 13 bases left in between. CDR3 sequence: CASTPGTFGYTF. The CDR3 nucleotides read TGTGCCAGCACTCCTGGGACGTTTGGCTACACCTTC.

The sample holds a few counts of this clonotype. The CDR3 nucleotides read TGTGCCAGCAGTGACAGGGGAACTGGTGACACTGAAGCTTTCTTT. Translated: CASSDRGTGDTEAFF. The chain recombines TRBV28 with TRBJ1-1, with 8 bases lining up with TRBD1. The CDR3 spans 15 residues. Unmatched junction bases numbered 8, after V lost 5 bases and J lost 3 bases. CDR1 and CDR2 from the germline V gene are MDHEN and SYDVKM.

There are a few counts of this clonotype. The chain employs TRBV7-9 and TRBJ2-1, with unresolved D. This CDR3 contains 14 residues. V was cut by 2 bases and J by 3 bases, with 8 bases left in between. Germline V gives CDR1 SEHNR, CDR2 FQNEAQ (reference sequence). The CDR3 protein is CASSLRGNYNEQFF. In nucleotides, the CDR3 is TGTGCCAGCAGCTTACGCGGCAACTACAATGAGCAGTTCTTC.

In its sample, this clonotype was seen many times. This chain links TRBV11-2 with TRBJ1-2; D gene uncertain. Germline CDR1 reads SGHAT; CDR2 reads FQNNGV. V lost 5 bases, J lost 2 bases, and 9 bases lay in between. The CDR3 sequence is 13 residues long. The CDR3 is CASSPDGNYGYTF. The DNA of the CDR3 is TGTGCCAGCAGCCCGGACGGCAACTATGGCTACACCTTC.

This clonotype was detected only a few times. The chain combines TRBV3-1 with TRBJ2-2; D possibly corresponds to TRBD1 (5 bases). The V gene lost 2 bases and the J gene lost 6 bases, with 13 bases spanning the gap. This CDR3 region has 15 residues. The germline V gene encodes CDR1 LGHDT and CDR2 YNNKEL (reference sequence). CDR3 nucleotide sequence: TGTGCCAGCAGCCAACAGGGTGGCTTCCCCGGGGAGCTGTTTTTT. Its translation is CASSQQGGFPGELFF.

The chain has TRBV9 and TRBJ1-2; the match to TRBD1 covers 9 bases. There are 14 residues in the CDR3. V was clipped by 3 bases and J by 3 bases; unmatched bases: 3. CDR1 and CDR2 (germline): SGDLS, YYNGEE. The CDR3 nucleotides are TGTGCCAGCAGCGGGGGACAGGGCTACTATGGCTACACCTTC. Translation gives CASSGGQGYYGYTF.

The chain couples TRBV11-2 to TRBJ2-5; 10 nucleotides line up with TRBD1. This CDR3 has 20 residues. After removal of 1 base from V and 4 bases from J, the junction contained 18 bases not matched to a gene. The germline CDR1 and CDR2 sequences are SGHAT and FQNNGV. The CDR3 loop is CASSLAPGQGQPWDGETQYF. The CDR3 DNA reads as TGTGCCAGCAGCTTAGCCCCGGGACAGGGGCAACCCTGGGACGGAGAGACCCAGTACTTC.

This chain links TRBV4-1 with TRBJ2-3; TRBD2 agrees at 11 bases. The CDR3 loop spans 14 amino acids. CDR1 is MGHRA, CDR2 YSYEKL, per germline. J lost 1 base, V lost 9 bases, and 3 bases had no gene match. As DNA, the CDR3 is TGCGCCAGTGTACTAGCGGGGGGCACAGATACGCAGTATTTT. This gives the protein CASVLAGGTDTQYF.

This chain uses TRBV2 with TRBJ1-5, with a weak D call TRBD1 (6 bases). The CDR3 runs 15 residues. Deletions cut 11 bases from V and 1 base from J, with 18 bases between. Germline V gene data show CDR1 as SNHLY and CDR2 as FYNNEI. This CDR3 is CAVQRGGGSNQPQHF. DNA of the CDR3: TGTGCCGTCCAACGAGGGGGTGGGAGCAATCAGCCCCAGCATTTT.

This clonotype came up many times. The chain joins TRBV7-9 to TRBJ2-3; 9 bases fit TRBD1. The junction had 4 bases not matched to a gene; V was cut back by 7 bases and J by 2 bases. Germline values: CDR1 SEHNR, CDR2 FQNEAQ (reference sequence). This CDR3 contains 14 residues. CDR3 protein: CASTGTGSTDTQYF. The CDR3 DNA reads TGTGCCAGCACCGGGACAGGGTCCACAGATACGCAGTATTTT.

This clonotype has a handful of counts. This chain links TRBV7-8 with TRBJ2-5; perhaps TRBD2 as D (5 bases). Germline V CDR1 and CDR2: SGHVS, FQNEAQ. The V and J ends lost 1 base and 5 bases respectively, with 11 bases between them. The CDR3 sequence is 14 residues long. This CDR3 is CASSLGVGGETQYF. CDR3 sequence (DNA): TGTGCCAGCAGCTTAGGCGTGGGCGGGGAGACCCAGTACTTC. Full variable domain (missing parts from reference TRBV7-8 and TRBJ2-5): GAGVSQSPRYKVAKRGQDVALRCDPISGHVSLFWYQQALGQGPEFLTYFQNEAQLDKSGLPSDRFFAERPEGSVSTLKIQRTQQEDSAVYLCASSLGVGGETQYFGPGTRLLVL.

On this clonotype: A read error may explain this, as a much larger clone is one base away. The gene calls are TRBV20-1 and TRBJ1-2; possibly TRBD1 for D (6 bases). The CDR3 is made up of 13 amino acids. V lost 3 bases and J lost 5, with 13 bases in between. Germline V gene lookup returns CDR1 DFQATT and CDR2 SNEGSKA (reference sequence). The DNA of the CDR3 is TGCAGTGCTAGGCACAGGGATAAATATGGCTACACCTTC. Translation: CSARHRDKYGYTF.